A selection of T cell receptor beta chains follows, all from one sample in a study of PD-1 blockade in classical Hodgkin lymphoma. Sequencing was performed with immunoSEQ multiplex PCR; in TCRdb, only in-frame clones are kept and a portion is missing. Of tens of thousands of clones in the sample, about 88% were seen once. Sample: CD4+ T cells from blood, taken before the fourth cycle of nivolumab. The receptors derive from a human donor with classical Hodgkin lymphoma. CDR3s include the opening cysteine and the closing phenylalanine or tryptophan. D genes are given only for firm matches. Only some rows state a clone size, as once, few, many or a class for expanded clones.

TRBD2,TRBV2,NA,CASSERAGGSYNEQFF
NA,TRBV19,NA,CASSTDRFNQPQHF
NA,TRBV27,NA,CASTAGYRTGELFF
NA,TRBV4-2,NA,CASSQDIRDVYEQYF
TRBD1,TRBV29-1,once,CSVEDPWSPGGYNSPLHF
NA,TRBV9,NA,CASSAGAGALAEAFF
TRBD1,TRBV29-1,NA,CSVEQTGYGTDTQYF
NA,TRBV6-6,few,CASVSPYGYTF
TRBD1,TRBV28,NA,CASTLSGGRNQPQHF
NA,TRBV6-6,NA,CASSPAGNTEAFF
NA,TRBV7-6,NA,CATGPTVMNTEAFF
NA,TRBV5-1,NA,CASSPDLLIANTGELFF
TRBD1,TRBV19,NA,CASSKGDRGTDTQYF
TRBD1,TRBV6-6,NA,CASSRRTGGDFPPLHF
TRBD1,TRBV28,NA,CASTRGQGADEQYF
NA,TRBV5-1,NA,CASSPGGTLYNEQFF
NA,TRBV9,NA,CASSSGIQETQYF
NA,TRBV28,NA,CASSPRREHEQYF
TRBD1,TRBV9,NA,CASSAQGQAISGNTIYF
NA,TRBV5-1,NA,CASSSGQPNTGELFF
TRBD1,TRBV7-4,NA,CASKPVSGGDGYTF
NA,TRBV28,NA,CATTKNTEAFF
TRBD1,TRBV7-8,NA,CASSLAGQISNQPQHF
TRBD1,TRBV5-1,NA,CASSFGTGGSSGANVLTF
TRBD2,TRBV11-2,NA,CASSPREAGANVLTF
TRBD1,TRBV2,once,CASSETGTGDPEAFF